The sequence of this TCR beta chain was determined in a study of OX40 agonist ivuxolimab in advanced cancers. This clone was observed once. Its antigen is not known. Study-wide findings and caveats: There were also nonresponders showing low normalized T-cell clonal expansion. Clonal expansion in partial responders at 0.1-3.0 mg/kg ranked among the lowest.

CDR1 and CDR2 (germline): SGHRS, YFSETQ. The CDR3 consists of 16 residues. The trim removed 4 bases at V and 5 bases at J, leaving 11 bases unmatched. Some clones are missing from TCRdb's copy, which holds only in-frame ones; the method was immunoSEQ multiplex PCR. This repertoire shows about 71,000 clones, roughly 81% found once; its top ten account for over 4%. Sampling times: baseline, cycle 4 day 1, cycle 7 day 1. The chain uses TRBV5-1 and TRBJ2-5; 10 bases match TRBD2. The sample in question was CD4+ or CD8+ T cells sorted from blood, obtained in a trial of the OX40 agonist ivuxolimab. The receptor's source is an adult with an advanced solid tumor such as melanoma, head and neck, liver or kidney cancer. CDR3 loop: CASSPAGGPLGETQYF. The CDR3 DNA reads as TGCGCCAGCAGCCCAGCGGGAGGGCCGCTCGGGGAGACCCAGTACTTC. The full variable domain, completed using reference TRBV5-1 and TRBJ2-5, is KAGVTQTPRYLIKTRGQQVTLSCSPISGHRSVSWYQQTPGQGLQFLFEYFSETQRNKGNFPGRFSGRQFSNSRSEMNVSTLELGDSALYLCASSPAGGPLGETQYFGPGTRLLVL.